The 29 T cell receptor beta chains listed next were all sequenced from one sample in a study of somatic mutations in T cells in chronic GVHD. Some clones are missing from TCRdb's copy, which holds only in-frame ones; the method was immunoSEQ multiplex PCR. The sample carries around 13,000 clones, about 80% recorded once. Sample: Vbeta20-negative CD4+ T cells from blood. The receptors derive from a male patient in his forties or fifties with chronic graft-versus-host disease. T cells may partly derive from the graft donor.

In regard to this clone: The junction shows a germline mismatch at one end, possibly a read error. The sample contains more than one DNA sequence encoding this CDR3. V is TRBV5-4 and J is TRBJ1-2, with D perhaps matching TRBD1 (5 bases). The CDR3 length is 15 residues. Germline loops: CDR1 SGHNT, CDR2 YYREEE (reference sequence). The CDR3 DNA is TGTGCCAGTAAAATTGCGGGGCAGCATAACTCTGGCTACACCTTC. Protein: CASKIAGQHNSGYTF.

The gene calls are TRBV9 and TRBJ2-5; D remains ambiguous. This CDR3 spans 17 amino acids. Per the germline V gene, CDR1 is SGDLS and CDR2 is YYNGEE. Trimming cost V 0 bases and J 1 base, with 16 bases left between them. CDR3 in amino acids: CASSVDPLPTPQETQYF. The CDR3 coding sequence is TGTGCCAGCAGCGTAGACCCTCTACCGACACCCCAAGAGACCCAGTACTTC.

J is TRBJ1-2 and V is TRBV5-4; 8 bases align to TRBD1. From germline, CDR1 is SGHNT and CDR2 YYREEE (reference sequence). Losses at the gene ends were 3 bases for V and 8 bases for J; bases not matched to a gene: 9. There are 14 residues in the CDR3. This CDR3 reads CASSWSQGERGYTF. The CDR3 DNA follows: TGTGCCAGCAGCTGGTCACAGGGGGAGAGGGGCTACACCTTC.

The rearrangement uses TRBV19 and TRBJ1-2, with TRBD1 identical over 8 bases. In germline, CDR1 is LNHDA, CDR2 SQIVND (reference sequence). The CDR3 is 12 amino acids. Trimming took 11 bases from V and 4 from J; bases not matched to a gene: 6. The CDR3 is CAVRGRVYGYTF. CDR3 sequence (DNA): TGTGCCGTCAGGGGGCGGGTCTATGGCTACACCTTC.

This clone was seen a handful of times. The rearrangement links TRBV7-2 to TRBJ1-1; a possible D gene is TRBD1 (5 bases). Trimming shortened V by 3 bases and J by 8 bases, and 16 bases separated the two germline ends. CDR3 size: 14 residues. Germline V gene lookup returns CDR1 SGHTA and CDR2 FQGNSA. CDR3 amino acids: CASSFAGIVSEAFF. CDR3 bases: TGTGCCAGCAGCTTTGCAGGGATCGTATCCGAAGCTTTCTTT.

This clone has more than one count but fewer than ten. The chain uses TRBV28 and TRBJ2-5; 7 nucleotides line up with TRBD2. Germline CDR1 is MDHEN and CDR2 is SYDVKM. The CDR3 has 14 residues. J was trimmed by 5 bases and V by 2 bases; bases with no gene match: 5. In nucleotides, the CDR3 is TGTGCCAGCAGTTTAGGGGGGGAGGGGGAGACCCAGTACTTC. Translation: CASSLGGEGETQYF.

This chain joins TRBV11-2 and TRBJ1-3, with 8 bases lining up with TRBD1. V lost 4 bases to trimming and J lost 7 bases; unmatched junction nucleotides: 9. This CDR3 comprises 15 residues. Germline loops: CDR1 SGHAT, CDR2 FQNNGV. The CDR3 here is CASSSLRDRSNTIYF. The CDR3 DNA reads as TGTGCCAGCAGCTCCCTACGGGACAGGTCTAACACCATATATTTT.

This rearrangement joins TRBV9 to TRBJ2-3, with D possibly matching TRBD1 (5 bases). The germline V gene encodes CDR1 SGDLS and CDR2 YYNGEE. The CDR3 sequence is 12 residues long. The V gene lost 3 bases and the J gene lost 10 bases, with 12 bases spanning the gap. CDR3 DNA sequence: TGTGCCAGCAGCGGCCGTAGGGGTGCGCAGTATTTT. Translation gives CASSGRRGAQYF.

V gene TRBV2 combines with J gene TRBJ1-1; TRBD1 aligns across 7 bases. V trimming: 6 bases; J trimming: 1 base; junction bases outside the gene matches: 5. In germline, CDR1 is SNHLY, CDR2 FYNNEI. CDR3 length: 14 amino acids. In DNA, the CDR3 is TGTGCCAGCAGCTGGGACAGCTCGAACACTGAAGCTTTCTTT. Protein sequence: CASSWDSSNTEAFF.

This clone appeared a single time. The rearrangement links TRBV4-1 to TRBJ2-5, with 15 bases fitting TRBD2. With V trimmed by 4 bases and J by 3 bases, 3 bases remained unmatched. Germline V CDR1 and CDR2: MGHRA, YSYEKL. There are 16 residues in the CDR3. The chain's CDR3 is CASSPGLAGGEETQYF. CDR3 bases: TGCGCCAGCAGCCCTGGACTAGCGGGGGGGGAAGAGACCCAGTACTTC.

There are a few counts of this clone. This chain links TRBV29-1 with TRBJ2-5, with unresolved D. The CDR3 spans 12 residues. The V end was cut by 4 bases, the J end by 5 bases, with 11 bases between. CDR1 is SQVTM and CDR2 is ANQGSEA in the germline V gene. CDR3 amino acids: CSVGVSSETQYF. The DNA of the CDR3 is TGCAGCGTTGGTGTCTCCTCGGAGACCCAGTACTTC.

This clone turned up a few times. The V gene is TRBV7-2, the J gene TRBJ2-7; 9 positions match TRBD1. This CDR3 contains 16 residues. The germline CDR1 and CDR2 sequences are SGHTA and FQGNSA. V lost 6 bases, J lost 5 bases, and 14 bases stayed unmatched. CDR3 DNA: TGTGCCAGCAGTCCCCAGTGGGGACAGGGAAGGAACGAGCAGTACTTC. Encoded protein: CASSPQWGQGRNEQYF.

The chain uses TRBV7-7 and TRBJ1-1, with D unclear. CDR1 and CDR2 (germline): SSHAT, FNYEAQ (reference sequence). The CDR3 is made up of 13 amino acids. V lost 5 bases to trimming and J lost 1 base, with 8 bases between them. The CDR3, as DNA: TGTGCCAGCAGCCGGCAGGAGAACACTGAAGCTTTCTTT. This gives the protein CASSRQENTEAFF.

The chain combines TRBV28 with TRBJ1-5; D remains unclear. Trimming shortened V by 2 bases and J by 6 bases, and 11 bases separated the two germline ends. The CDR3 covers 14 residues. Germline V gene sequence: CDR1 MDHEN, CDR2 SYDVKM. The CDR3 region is CASSLVEGSQPQHF. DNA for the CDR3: TGTGCCAGCAGTTTAGTAGAGGGTAGTCAGCCCCAGCATTTT.

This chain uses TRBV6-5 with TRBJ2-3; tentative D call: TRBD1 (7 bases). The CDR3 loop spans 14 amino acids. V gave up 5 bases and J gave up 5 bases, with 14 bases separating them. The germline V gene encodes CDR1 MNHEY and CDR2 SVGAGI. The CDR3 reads CASSLRQGLDTQYF. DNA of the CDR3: TGTGCCAGCAGTCTTCGACAGGGACTAGATACGCAGTATTTT.

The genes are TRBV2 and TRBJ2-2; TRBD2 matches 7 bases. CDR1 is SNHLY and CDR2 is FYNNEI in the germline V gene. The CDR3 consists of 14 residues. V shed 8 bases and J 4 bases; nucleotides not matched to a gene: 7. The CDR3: CASAGGGRTGELFF. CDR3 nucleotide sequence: TGTGCCAGCGCTGGGGGAGGGCGCACCGGGGAGCTGTTTTTT.

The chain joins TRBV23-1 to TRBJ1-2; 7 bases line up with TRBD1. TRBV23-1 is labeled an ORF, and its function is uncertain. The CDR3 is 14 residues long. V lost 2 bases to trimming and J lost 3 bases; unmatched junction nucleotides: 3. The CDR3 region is CASSQQGGDYGYTF. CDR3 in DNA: TGCGCCAGCAGTCAACAAGGGGGCGACTATGGCTACACCTTC.

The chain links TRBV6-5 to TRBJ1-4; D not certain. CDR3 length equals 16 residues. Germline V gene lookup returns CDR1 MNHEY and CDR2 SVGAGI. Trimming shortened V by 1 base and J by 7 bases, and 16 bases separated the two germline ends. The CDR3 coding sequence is TGTGCCAGCAGTTACTTGAGCGGCTTTCAAAGTGAAAAACTGTTTTTT. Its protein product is CASSYLSGFQSEKLFF.

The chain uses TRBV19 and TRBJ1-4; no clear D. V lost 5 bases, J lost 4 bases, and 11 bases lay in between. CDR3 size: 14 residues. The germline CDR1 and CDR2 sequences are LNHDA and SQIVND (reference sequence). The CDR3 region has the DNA TGTGCCAGTAGTCCCCCGGGAGTTAATGAAAAACTGTTTTTT. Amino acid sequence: CASSPPGVNEKLFF.

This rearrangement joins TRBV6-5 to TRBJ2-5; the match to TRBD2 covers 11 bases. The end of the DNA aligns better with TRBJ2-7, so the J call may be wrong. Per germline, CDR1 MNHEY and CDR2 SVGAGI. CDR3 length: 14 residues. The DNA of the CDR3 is TGTGCCAGCAGCACTAGCGGGGGACCCTACGAGCAGTACTTC. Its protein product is CASSTSGGPYEQYF.

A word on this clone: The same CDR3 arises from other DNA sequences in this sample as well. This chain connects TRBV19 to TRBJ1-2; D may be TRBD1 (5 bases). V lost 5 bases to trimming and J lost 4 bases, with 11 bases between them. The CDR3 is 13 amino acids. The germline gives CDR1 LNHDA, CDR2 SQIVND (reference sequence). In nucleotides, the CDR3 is TGTGCCAGTAGTCACAGGAAAGCCTATGGCTACACCTTC. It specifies CASSHRKAYGYTF.

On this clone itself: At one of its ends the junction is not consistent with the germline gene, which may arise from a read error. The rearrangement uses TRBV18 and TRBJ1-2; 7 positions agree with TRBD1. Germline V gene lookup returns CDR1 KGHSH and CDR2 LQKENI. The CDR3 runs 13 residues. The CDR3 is CASSLQGENGYTF. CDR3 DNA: TGTGCCAGTTCACTCCAGGGGGAGAATGGCTACACCTTC.

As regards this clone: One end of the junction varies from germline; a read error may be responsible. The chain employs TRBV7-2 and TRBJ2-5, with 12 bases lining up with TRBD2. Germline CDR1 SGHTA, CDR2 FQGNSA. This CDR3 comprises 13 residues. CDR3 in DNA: TGTGCCAGCAGCCTAGCGGGGGGGGAGACCCAGTACTTC. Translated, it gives CASSLAGGETQYF.

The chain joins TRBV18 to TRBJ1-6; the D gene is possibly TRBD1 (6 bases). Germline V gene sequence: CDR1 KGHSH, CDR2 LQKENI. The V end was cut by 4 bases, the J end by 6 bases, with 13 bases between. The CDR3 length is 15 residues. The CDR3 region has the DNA TGTGCCAGCTCACGGACAGTGGAAAGTAATTCACCCCTCCACTTT. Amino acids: CASSRTVESNSPLHF.

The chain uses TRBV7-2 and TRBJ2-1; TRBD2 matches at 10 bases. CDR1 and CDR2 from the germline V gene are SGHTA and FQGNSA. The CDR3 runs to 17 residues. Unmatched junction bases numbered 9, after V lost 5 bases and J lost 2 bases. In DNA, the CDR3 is TGTGCCAGCAGCGTGTCTTTCCTAGCGGGAGCCTACAATGAGCAGTTCTTC. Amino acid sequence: CASSVSFLAGAYNEQFF.

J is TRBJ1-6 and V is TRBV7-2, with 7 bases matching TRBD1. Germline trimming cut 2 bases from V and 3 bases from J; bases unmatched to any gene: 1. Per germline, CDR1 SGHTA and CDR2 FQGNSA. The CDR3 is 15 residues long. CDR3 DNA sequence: TGTGCCAGCAGCTTAACAGGGGACTATAATTCACCCCTCCACTTT. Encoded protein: CASSLTGDYNSPLHF.

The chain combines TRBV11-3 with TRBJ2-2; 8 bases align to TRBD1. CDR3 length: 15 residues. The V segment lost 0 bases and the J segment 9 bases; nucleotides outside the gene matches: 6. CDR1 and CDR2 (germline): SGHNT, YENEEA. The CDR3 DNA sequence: TGTGCCAGCAGCTTAGATTCCTCAGGGGGCAGGGAGCTGTTTTTT. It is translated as CASSLDSSGGRELFF.

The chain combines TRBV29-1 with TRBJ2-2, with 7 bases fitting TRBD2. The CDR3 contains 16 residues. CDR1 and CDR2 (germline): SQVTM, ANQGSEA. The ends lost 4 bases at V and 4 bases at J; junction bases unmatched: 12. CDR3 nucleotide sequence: TGCAGCGTTGCCTCTTCTGGGGGGGTGAGCACCGGGGAGCTGTTTTTT. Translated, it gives CSVASSGGVSTGELFF.

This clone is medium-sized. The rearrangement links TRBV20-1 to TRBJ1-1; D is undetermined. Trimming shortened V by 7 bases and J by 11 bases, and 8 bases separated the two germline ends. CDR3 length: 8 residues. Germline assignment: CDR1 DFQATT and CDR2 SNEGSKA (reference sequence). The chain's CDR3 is CSVPGAFF. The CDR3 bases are TGCAGTGTCCCGGGGGCTTTCTTT.